The rows below give T cell receptor beta chains drawn from one sample of a study of cytomegalovirus exposure and HLA in healthy donors. Clones were sequenced by immunoSEQ multiplex PCR, and TCRdb holds only the in-frame ones, with some missing. The table has over 150,000 clones, around 80% seen once. The sample comprised PBMCs. The origin of the receptors is a girl between 10 and 17 years old in good health and CMV-seropositive. CDR3s include the opening cysteine and the closing phenylalanine or tryptophan. The order of the fields is V gene, D gene, clone size, J gene, CDR3 DNA, CDR3 protein. A D gene is named only where the DNA matches it firmly. A row's size may be missing; if present it is once, few, many or a size class.

TRBV5-1,.,once,TRBJ1-2,TGCGCCAGCAGCTTGGGTGGCGGCGGGGACTATGGCTACACCTTC,CASSLGGGGDYGYTF
TRBV2,.,.,TRBJ2-7,TGTGCCAGCAGGGGAACAGGGTCTGAGCAGTACTTC,CASRGTGSEQYF
TRBV10-1,TRBD2,.,TRBJ2-5,TGCGCCAGCAGCCCCGGGACTAGAGCTCTCGAGACCCAGTACTTC,CASSPGTRALETQYF
TRBV29-1,TRBD1,.,TRBJ1-5,TGCAGCGTTCAGACAGGGTATCAGCCCCAGCATTTT,CSVQTGYQPQHF
TRBV19,.,once,TRBJ2-3,TGTGCCATAGCGGATAAATACACAGATACGCAGTATTTT,CAIADKYTDTQYF
TRBV28,.,.,TRBJ2-5,TGTGCCAGCAGTCCCCTCGGGGCGGGGCGGGTCGGTCGAGGGACCCAGTACTTC,CASSPLGAGRVGRGTQYF
TRBV28,.,.,TRBJ1-2,TGTGCCAGCAGTTTAGGGATGACAGGCGACGGCTACACCTTC,CASSLGMTGDGYTF
TRBV7-8,.,.,TRBJ1-5,TGTGCCAGCAGCTTAGAAGGGGCCCCGCCAGTACCCCAGCATTTT,CASSLEGAPPVPQHF
TRBV5-1,.,.,TRBJ2-1,TGCGCCAGCAGCTTGGGGGGCTATTACAATGAGCAGTTCTTC,CASSLGGYYNEQFF
TRBV30,.,.,TRBJ2-7,TGTGCCTGGAGCCCCCCGGTTAGCTCCTACGAGCAGTACTTC,CAWSPPVSSYEQYF
TRBV5-4,TRBD1,.,TRBJ1-2,TGTGCCAGCAGCTTGGGGACAGGGATAGTCTATGGCTACACCTTC,CASSLGTGIVYGYTF
TRBV5-4,.,.,TRBJ2-2,TGTGCCAGCAGCTTGAGCCTAGCGAGCACCGGGGAGCTGTTTTTT,CASSLSLASTGELFF
TRBV28,.,.,TRBJ1-2,TGTGCCAGCAGTCCCCGGACAGCCTATGGCTACACCTTC,CASSPRTAYGYTF
TRBV7-9,TRBD1,.,TRBJ2-7,TGTGCCGGCAGCGCGGACAGGGGGCCCGACGAGCAGTACTTC,CAGSADRGPDEQYF
TRBV7-7,.,.,TRBJ1-1,TGTGCTAGCAGCTTAAGTATCGGGTCCACTGAAGCTTTCTTT,CASSLSIGSTEAFF
TRBV5-1,TRBD2,.,TRBJ2-3,TGCGCCAGCAGCTTGGGTGTAGCGGGAGATTTCGGAGATACGCAGTATTTT,CASSLGVAGDFGDTQYF
TRBV5-6,TRBD1,once,TRBJ2-3,TGTGCCAGCAGCCTAGACGGGACAGGGTCCACAGATACGCAGTATTTT,CASSLDGTGSTDTQYF
TRBV5-1,.,once,TRBJ2-5,TGCGCCAGCAGCCAAGGAGCCAGGGGCCAAGAGACCCAGTACTTC,CASSQGARGQETQYF
TRBV29-1,.,.,TRBJ2-3,TGCAGCGTTGAAGATAGACGGGAGTCTCTAGATACGCAGTATTTT,CSVEDRRESLDTQYF
TRBV7-2,TRBD2,.,TRBJ2-7,TGTGCCAGCAGCGGACGGGTAGCGGGCCCCTACGAGCAGTACTTC,CASSGRVAGPYEQYF
TRBV5-1,TRBD2,.,TRBJ2-1,TGCGCCAGCAGCTTCACTAGCGGGGGAAATGAGCAGTTCTTC,CASSFTSGGNEQFF
TRBV4-2,TRBD1,.,TRBJ2-2,TGTGCCAGCAGCCGATCTTGGACAGGGGAGGCCGGGGAGCTGTTTTTT,CASSRSWTGEAGELFF
TRBV7-2,.,.,TRBJ2-1,TGTGCCAGCAGCCCCCCACGTAGTGACAATGAGCAGTTCTTC,CASSPPRSDNEQFF
TRBV7-2,.,.,TRBJ2-1,TGTGCCAGCAGCCTTTTAACCTCCGGGGTGAGTGAGCAGTTCTTC,CASSLLTSGVSEQFF
TRBV2,.,.,TRBJ2-3,TGTGCCAGCAGTGAGGCAGGGCCAGATACGCAGTATTTT,CASSEAGPDTQYF
TRBV7-3,.,.,TRBJ1-1,TGTGCCAGCAGCTTAATCCGGGGATCGAACACTGAAGCTTTCTTT,CASSLIRGSNTEAFF
TRBV5-4,.,.,TRBJ2-3,TGTGCCAGCAGCTTGGATTTAGAGGCAGATACGCAGTATTTT,CASSLDLEADTQYF
TRBV7-2,.,.,TRBJ2-3,TGTGCCAGCAGCTACCTCGCCGGTAGCTCTGCGCAGTATTTT,CASSYLAGSSAQYF
TRBV25-1,TRBD1,.,TRBJ2-5,TGTGCCAGCGGACCGACAGGGGGGGGGACCCAGTACTTC,CASGPTGGGTQYF
TRBV9,.,.,TRBJ2-7,TGTGCCAGCAGCTACCGGGACTCACCCTACGAGCAGTACTTC,CASSYRDSPYEQYF
TRBV7-6,TRBD1,.,TRBJ2-7,TGTGCCAGCAGCTTAAGTGAGGGGGCAGGTACCTACGAGCAGTACTTC,CASSLSEGAGTYEQYF
TRBV10-3,.,.,TRBJ1-5,TGTGCCATCAGTGGTACGGATCAGCCCCAGCATTTT,CAISGTDQPQHF
TRBV6-5,.,once,TRBJ1-2,TGTGCCAGCAGTACCCAGACTGAGTATGGCTACACCTTC,CASSTQTEYGYTF
TRBV6-5,TRBD2,.,TRBJ2-3,TGTGCCAGCAGTTATACCGGGAGGGGCACAGATACGCAGTATTTT,CASSYTGRGTDTQYF
TRBV5-1,.,.,TRBJ2-7,TGCGCCAGCAGCTGGGTAAACCGAGCGTCAAAGGAGTGGAGGTACGAGCAGTACTTC,CASSWVNRASKEWRYEQYF
TRBV7-2,.,.,TRBJ2-3,TGTGCCAGCAGCTTAGTTCCGTCGCCTCTATCCACAGATACGCAGTATTTT,CASSLVPSPLSTDTQYF
TRBV7-2,TRBD1,.,TRBJ2-1,TGTGCCAGCAGGCAAGGAGGGACAGGGTTGGTCTACAATGAGCAGTTCTTC,CASRQGGTGLVYNEQFF
TRBV7-3,.,once,TRBJ1-1,TGTGCCAGCAGCTTCAGGGGTGGGCACACTGAAGCTTTCTTT,CASSFRGGHTEAFF
TRBV27,.,.,TRBJ2-1,TGTGCCAGCAGTTTAGAGCGATTGAATGAGCAGTTCTTC,CASSLERLNEQFF
TRBV6-5,TRBD2,.,TRBJ2-1,TGTGCCAGCGCTAGCGGTACCTACAATGAGCAGTTCTTC,CASASGTYNEQFF
TRBV5-5,TRBD1,.,TRBJ1-5,TGTGCCAGCAGGGTGGACAGGGGGCCTCAGCCCCAGCATTTT,CASRVDRGPQPQHF
TRBV28,TRBD1,.,TRBJ2-5,TGTGCCAGCCGGACAGGGGACGGGACCCAGTACTTC,CASRTGDGTQYF
TRBV5-1,TRBD2,.,TRBJ2-6,TGCGCCAGCAGGGGGGGGACGGATAGCCTAGGGGCCAACGTCCTGACTTTC,CASRGGTDSLGANVLTF
TRBV5-6,.,.,TRBJ1-4,TGTGCCAGCAGCTTGGGGGCAGGTTTGTCTAATGAAAAACTGTTTTTT,CASSLGAGLSNEKLFF
TRBV7-9,.,.,TRBJ1-3,TGTGCCAGCAGCCCGAGGAAGGGAAACACCATATATTTT,CASSPRKGNTIYF
TRBV9,TRBD2,.,TRBJ2-3,TGTGCCAGCAGCGGGATAGCGGGGGGGATAGATACGCAGTATTTT,CASSGIAGGIDTQYF
TRBV7-3,TRBD2,.,TRBJ2-1,TGTGCCAGCAGCCCAAGCGGGGGTCGAGGCTTTGAGCAGTTCTTC,CASSPSGGRGFEQFF
TRBV28,TRBD1,.,TRBJ1-1,TGTGCCAGCAGTTTTTTTGGGACAGCAAACACTGAAGCTTTCTTT,CASSFFGTANTEAFF